This entry is about one TCR beta chain. Participants' own reports of clinical history determined their cohort assignment. Trimming took 4 bases from V and 4 from J, leaving 4 bases between them. This CDR3 is 12 amino acids long. This sample is drawn from a study of blood T cell repertoires in COVID-19. Some clones are missing from TCRdb's copy, which holds only in-frame ones; the method was immunoSEQ multiplex PCR. The data contain 200,000 to 250,000 clones, 87% of them seen just once; the ten biggest clones take up under 13%. The chain is built from TRBV12-3 or TRBV12-4 and TRBJ1-4; D unclear. Input material: PBMCs or T cells enriched from blood (not recorded which). This TCR was sampled from a man aged 18 to 29 with acute COVID-19. The CDR3 sequence: CASSSNNEKLFF. CDR3 nucleotide sequence: TGTGCCAGCAGTTCTAATAATGAAAAACTGTTTTTT.